This T cell receptor (beta chain) was obtained from a study of CD8 T cells in ankylosing spondylitis. The sample holds many counts of this clonotype. CDR1 is MNHNS, CDR2 SASEGT, per germline. The CDR3 loop spans 14 amino acids. Trimming shortened V by 6 bases and J by 2 bases, and 14 bases separated the two germline ends. Using its own MiXCR run on the 5' RACE reads, TCRdb lists one record per CDR3 protein. The table shows under 250,000 distinct CDR3 sequences, with roughly a third occurring only once. This chain uses TRBV6-1 with TRBJ2-7; D unresolved. Sequenced material: blood, either unsorted or a sorted T cell fraction (not recorded which). The clonotype was recovered from a male donor with ankylosing spondylitis or in good health (not recorded which). The CDR3 reads CASRETQPAYEQYF. The CDR3, as DNA: TGTGCCAGCAGGGAGACACAACCAGCCTACGAGCAGTACTTC.